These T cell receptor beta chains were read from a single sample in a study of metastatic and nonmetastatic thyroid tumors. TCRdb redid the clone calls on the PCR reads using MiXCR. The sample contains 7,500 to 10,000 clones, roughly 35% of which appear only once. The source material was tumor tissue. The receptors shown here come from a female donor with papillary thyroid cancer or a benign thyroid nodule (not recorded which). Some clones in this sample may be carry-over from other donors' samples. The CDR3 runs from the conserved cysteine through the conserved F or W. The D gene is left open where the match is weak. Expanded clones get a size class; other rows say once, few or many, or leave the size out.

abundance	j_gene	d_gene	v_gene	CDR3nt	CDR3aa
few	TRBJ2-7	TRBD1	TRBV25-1	TGTGCCAGCAGTGAATTACAGGGACAGGGGCGCTACGAGCAGTACTTC	CASSELQGQGRYEQYF
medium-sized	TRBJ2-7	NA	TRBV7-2	TGTGCCAGCAGCCCCGGACTCGCCTCCTACGAGCAGTACTTC	CASSPGLASYEQYF
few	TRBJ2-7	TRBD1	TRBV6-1	TGTGCCAGCAGATCAGGGGGTTTCGACGAGCAGTACTTC	CASRSGGFDEQYF
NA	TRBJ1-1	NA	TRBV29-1	TGCAGCGTTCGGGTGAACATGAACACTGAAGCTTTCTTT	CSVRVNMNTEAFF
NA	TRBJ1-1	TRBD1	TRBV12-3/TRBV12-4	TGTGCCAGCAGTCCCCGGACAGGGTCTCCCTTTGAAGCTTTCTTT	CASSPRTGSPFEAFF
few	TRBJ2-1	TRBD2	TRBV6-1	TGTGCCAGCAGCCTACTAGCGGAGCTCAATGAGCAGTTCTTC	CASSLLAELNEQFF
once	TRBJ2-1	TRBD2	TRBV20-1	TGCAGTGCCCCCCTAGCGGGAGTTGTGAATGAGCAGTTCTTC	CSAPLAGVVNEQFF
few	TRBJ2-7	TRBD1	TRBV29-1	TGCAGCTACGGACAGGACTACGAGCAGTACTTC	CSYGQDYEQYF
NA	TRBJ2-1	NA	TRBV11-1	TGTGCCAGCAGCCCGCGAAGGGACTCCTACAATGAGCAGTTCTTC	CASSPRRDSYNEQFF
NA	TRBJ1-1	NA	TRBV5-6	TGTGCCAGCAGCTTCTTCAGGGACACTGAAGCTTTCTTT	CASSFFRDTEAFF
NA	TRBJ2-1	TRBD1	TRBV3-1	TGTGCCAGCAGCCAAGTGGACAGGGTGGGCAATGAGCAGTTCTTC	CASSQVDRVGNEQFF
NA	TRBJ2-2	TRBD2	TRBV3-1	TGTGCCAGCAGCCAGCACGGGACTACTACCGGGGAGCTGTTTTTT	CASSQHGTTTGELFF
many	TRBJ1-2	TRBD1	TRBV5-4	TGTGCCAGCAGCTCGGCAGGGGACAGGGGGAACGGCTACACCTTC	CASSSAGDRGNGYTF
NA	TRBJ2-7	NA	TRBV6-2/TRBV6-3	TGTGCCAGCAGTCTTGGACATCTCACGGGCGAGCAGTACTTC	CASSLGHLTGEQYF
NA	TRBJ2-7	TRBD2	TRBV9	TGTGCCAGCAGCATAGGCGGGGGGGCCTACGAGCAGCACTTC	CASSIGGGAYEQHF
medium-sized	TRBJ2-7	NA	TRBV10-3	TGTGCCATCAGTGAGTCCGGCAGAACCTACGAGCAGTACTTC	CAISESGRTYEQYF
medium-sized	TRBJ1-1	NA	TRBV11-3	TGTGCCAGCAGCTCAGATCCTAACACTGAAGCTTTCTTT	CASSSDPNTEAFF
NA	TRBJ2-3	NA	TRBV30	TGTGCCTGGAGGAAGGTGCGGCATTCGGGGAGGGATACGCAGTATTTT	CAWRKVRHSGRDTQYF
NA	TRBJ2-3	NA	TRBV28	TGTGCCAGCATTTTATCCGGGTATACGCAGTATTTT	CASILSGYTQYF
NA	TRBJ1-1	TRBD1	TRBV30	TGTGCCTGGAGTGGCGACAGGGGGACTGAAGCTTTCTTT	CAWSGDRGTEAFF
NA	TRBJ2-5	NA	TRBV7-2	TGTGCCAGCAGCTTAGCTAGTCACGAGACCCAGTACTTC	CASSLASHETQYF
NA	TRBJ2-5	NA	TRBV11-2	TGTGCCAGCAGCCTCGCGGGCCGAGGAGGAGAGACCCAGTACTTC	CASSLAGRGGETQYF
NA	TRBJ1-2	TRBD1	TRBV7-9	TGTGCCAGCAGCTTAGCGCGGGTGACAGGGGGTGGCTACACCTTC	CASSLARVTGGGYTF
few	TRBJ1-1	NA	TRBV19	TGTGCCAGTAGTAAATATATGAACACTGAAGCTTTCTTT	CASSKYMNTEAFF
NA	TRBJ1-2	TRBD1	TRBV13	TGTGCCAGCAGCCTATGGGACAGGGGTTTCAAAGTCTATGGCTACACCTTC	CASSLWDRGFKVYGYTF
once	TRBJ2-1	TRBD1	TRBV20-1	TGCAGTCCCCTCGCAGGGGGTGAGCAGTTCTTC	CSPLAGGEQFF